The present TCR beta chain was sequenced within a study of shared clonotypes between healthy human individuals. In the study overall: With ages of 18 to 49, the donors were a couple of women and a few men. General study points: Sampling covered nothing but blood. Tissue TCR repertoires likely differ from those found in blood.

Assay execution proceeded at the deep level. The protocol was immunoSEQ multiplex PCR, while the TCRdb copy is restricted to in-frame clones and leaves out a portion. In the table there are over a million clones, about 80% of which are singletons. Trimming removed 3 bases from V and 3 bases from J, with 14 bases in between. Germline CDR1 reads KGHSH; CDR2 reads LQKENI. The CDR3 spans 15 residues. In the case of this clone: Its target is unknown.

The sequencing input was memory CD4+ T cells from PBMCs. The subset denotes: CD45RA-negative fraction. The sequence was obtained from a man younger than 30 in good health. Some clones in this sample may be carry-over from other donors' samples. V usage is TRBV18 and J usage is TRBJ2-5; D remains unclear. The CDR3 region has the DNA TGTGCCAGCTCACCCTTGGGTCCGGAAAAAGAGACCCAGTACTTC. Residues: CASSPLGPEKETQYF.